Many counts were recorded for the clone carrying this T cell receptor beta chain. RNA transcripts gave rise to amplified TCR beta CDR3 regions. The study used the HTBI primer set for a first-round RT-PCR of the TCR CDR3. TCRdb independently ran MiXCR on the multiplex PCR reads; one entry per CDR3 protein. The profile shows fewer than 650,000 distinct CDR3 sequences, around 14% of them singletons. CDR1 is LNHNV and CDR2 is YYDKDF in the germline V gene (reference sequence). The V gene end was trimmed by 2 bases and the J gene end by 6 bases; junction bases not matched to a gene: 3. The CDR3 runs to 15 residues. These data originate in a study of T cells in Graves' hyperthyroidism and ophthalmopathy.

Material: blood. This chain joins TRBV15 and TRBJ2-7, with 14 nucleotides matching TRBD2. The TCR sequence derives from a woman aged 30 to 39 with Graves' hyperthyroidism that later progressed to Graves' ophthalmopathy. The CDR3 DNA follows: TGTGCCACCAGCAGATCGGGACTAGCGGGAGTCGAGCAGTACTTC. Translation: CATSRSGLAGVEQYF.